The next 2 T cell receptor beta chains were all read from a single sample in a study of identical twins. Each CDR3 protein gets one entry after TCRdb re-called the 5' RACE reads with MiXCR. The data hold some 500,000 distinct CDR3 sequences, with 20% to 25% observed a single time. These same records also appear under a second study, on T cells expressing NK-cell markers.

Sequencing was performed on CD4+ T cells sorted from blood. These receptor sequences come from a woman aged 18-29 years in good health.

In its sample, this clonotype was seen a few times. The chain couples TRBV20-1 to TRBJ2-3, with 8 bases identical to TRBD2. Germline-derived CDR1 and CDR2 are DFQATT and SNEGSKA (reference sequence). The CDR3 extends over 16 amino acids. V lost 3 bases and J lost 6; bases outside the gene matches: 14. CDR3: CSASVLVGGGTDTQYF. CDR3 coding DNA: TGCAGTGCTAGCGTCTTGGTCGGCGGGGGGACCGATACGCAGTATTTT.

This clonotype has just a few counts. The chain has TRBV15 and TRBJ1-2, with 7 bases aligning to TRBD1. Germline CDR1 reads LNHNV; CDR2 reads YYDKDF (reference sequence). CDR3 length: 16 amino acids. Germline trimming cut 2 bases from V and 0 bases from J; bases unmatched to any gene: 6. The CDR3 reads CATSRKGGTANYGYTF. The CDR3 nucleotides are TGTGCCACCAGCAGAAAAGGGGGGACAGCTAACTATGGCTACACCTTC. The full variable domain, its missing parts supplied by reference TRBV15 and TRBJ1-2, is DAMVIQNPRYQVTQFGKPVTLSCSQTLNHNVMYWYQQKSSQAPKLLFHYYDKDFNNEADTPDNFQSRRPNTSFCFLDIRSPGLGDTAMYLCATSRKGGTANYGYTFGSGTRLTVV.